This is a list of T cell receptor beta chains from one sample in a study of blood T cell repertoires in COVID-19. Some clones are missing from TCRdb's copy, which holds only in-frame ones; the method was immunoSEQ multiplex PCR. The table lists approximately 60,000 clones, roughly 85% of them singletons. Sequenced input: peripheral blood. These receptors came from a human donor in a cohort sampled during active COVID-19. CDR3s include the opening cysteine and the closing phenylalanine or tryptophan. A D gene is named only where the DNA matches it firmly. Clone size is given for some rows only: seen once, a few or many times, or a class if the clone is expanded.

d_call,j_call,v_call,clone_size,cdr3_nt,cdr3_aa
TRBD2,TRBJ2-3,TRBV4-1,NA,TGCGCCAGCAGCCGTGATAGGCTAGCGGGGGCGACGTATTTT,CASSRDRLAGATYF
NA,TRBJ1-1,TRBV21-1,NA,TGTGCCAGCAGCTCCCCCGAGGGGGGGTACACTGAAGCTTTCTTT,CASSSPEGGYTEAFF
NA,TRBJ2-7,TRBV3-1/TRBV3-2,NA,TGTGCCAGCAGCCAAGACCTCAGGGGCCACGAGCAGTACTTC,CASSQDLRGHEQYF
NA,TRBJ1-1,TRBV5-1,few,TGCGCCAGCAGCTTACAGACAGGGAACACTGAAGCTTTCTTT,CASSLQTGNTEAFF
TRBD1,TRBJ2-7,TRBV5-1,NA,TGCGCCAGCGCTTTAGGACAGGAGACCTACGAGCAGTACTTC,CASALGQETYEQYF
TRBD1,TRBJ1-3,TRBV4-3,NA,TGCGCCAGCAGCCAAAACTCGGACAGGGCTAGTGGAAACACCATATATTTT,CASSQNSDRASGNTIYF
TRBD1,TRBJ1-1,TRBV7-2,NA,TGTGCCAGCAGCTTTCCGTTAGGGGGCGTTGGGTGGGGTGCTGAAGCTTTCTTT,CASSFPLGGVGWGAEAFF
NA,TRBJ1-2,TRBV5-1,once,TGCGCCAGCAGCGCCGCGGGTACTAACTATGGCTACACCTTC,CASSAAGTNYGYTF
NA,TRBJ2-5,TRBV6-5,NA,TGTGCCAGCTCGGGGGGCGCAGAGACCCAGTACTTC,CASSGGAETQYF
TRBD2,TRBJ2-1,TRBV10-2,NA,TGCGCCAGCAGTGAAAGCGGGGGGGCCGTGGATGAGCAGTTCTTC,CASSESGGAVDEQFF
TRBD1,TRBJ2-2,TRBV11-2,NA,TGTGCCAGCAGCTTAAGTCAGGGGGCAGGCGGGGAGCTGTTTTTT,CASSLSQGAGGELFF
NA,TRBJ2-5,TRBV6-2/TRBV6-3,NA,TGTGCCAGCAGTTACCCTCACGGAGCCCAGTACTTC,CASSYPHGAQYF
NA,TRBJ2-4,TRBV18,NA,TGTGCCAGCTCACCACCGATTACAGGAGAGAGGCACATTCAGTACTTC,CASSPPITGERHIQYF
TRBD1,TRBJ2-5,TRBV7-9,NA,TGTGCCAGCAGCTTGGGACAGGGGGTCCTCTTAGGGGAGACCCAGTACTTC,CASSLGQGVLLGETQYF
NA,TRBJ1-1,TRBV11-3,NA,TGTGCCAGCAGCTCCAGGGGGAACACTGAAGCTTTCTTT,CASSSRGNTEAFF
TRBD2,TRBJ2-3,TRBV7-2,NA,TGTGCCAGCAGCTCAGCTAGCGGGGGGCCTAGCACAGATACGCAGTATTTT,CASSSASGGPSTDTQYF
NA,TRBJ2-3,TRBV7-9,NA,TGTGCCAGCAGCCAACTAGGCCGCACAGATACGCAGTATTTT,CASSQLGRTDTQYF
TRBD1,TRBJ2-7,TRBV23-1,NA,TGCGCCAGCAGTCAATCAGGGGGCAACCGGGCGCTAGCCCCCTACGAGCAGTACTTC,CASSQSGGNRALAPYEQYF
TRBD1,TRBJ1-1,TRBV5-1,NA,TGCGCCAGCAGCTTCATGGGACAGGGGTTGGATGAAGCTTTCTTT,CASSFMGQGLDEAFF
TRBD2,TRBJ2-1,TRBV5-6,NA,TGTGCCAGCAGCCAAGGGACTAGCGGGGGGGCCGAAAATGAGCAGTTCTTC,CASSQGTSGGAENEQFF
NA,TRBJ1-4,TRBV7-9,NA,TGTGCCAGCAGCTTAGGGGCTGCAACTAATGAAAAACTGTTTTTT,CASSLGAATNEKLFF
NA,TRBJ2-5,TRBV4-1,NA,TGCGCCAGCAGCCAAGTCTGGACAACAGCAATCGAGACCCAGTACTTC,CASSQVWTTAIETQYF
TRBD1,TRBJ1-3,TRBV6-6,NA,TGTGCCAGCAGTACAGGGGGTATCTCTGGAAACACCATATATTTT,CASSTGGISGNTIYF
TRBD1,TRBJ1-6,TRBV13,NA,TGTGCCAGCGGGACAGCCACCAACTCCTATAATTCACCCCTCCACTTT,CASGTATNSYNSPLHF
NA,TRBJ2-2,TRBV7-2,NA,TGTGCCAGCAGCTTAGCAACTAGCATCCCGAACACCGGGGAGCTGTTTTTT,CASSLATSIPNTGELFF
TRBD1,TRBJ1-2,TRBV24-1,NA,TGTGCCACCAGTCACACCCCGGGACAGGGGGCGGTTGGCTACACCTTC,CATSHTPGQGAVGYTF
TRBD1,TRBJ2-4,TRBV5-4,NA,TGTGCCAGCAGCTCCGGGACAGCTATAGCCAAAAACATTCAGTACTTC,CASSSGTAIAKNIQYF
NA,TRBJ1-6,TRBV19,NA,TGTGCCAGTAGTTCCTTAGGGGATAATTCACCCCTCCACTTT,CASSSLGDNSPLHF
TRBD1,TRBJ1-4,TRBV29-1,NA,TGCAGCGTTGAATCGGGACAGTGGGGGGTTGGAAAACTGTTTTTT,CSVESGQWGVGKLFF
TRBD1,TRBJ2-2,TRBV7-9,NA,TGTGCCAGCAGCCCTAGGATGACAGGGGGTGACACCGGGGAGCTGTTTTTT,CASSPRMTGGDTGELFF
TRBD1,TRBJ2-7,TRBV19,NA,TGTGCCTCAAGAGCACAGGGGCGTTCCTACGAGCAGTACTTC,CASRAQGRSYEQYF
TRBD1,TRBJ2-4,TRBV11-3,NA,TGTGCCAGCAGCCCGAGGGACAGGGGGCATGTCAAAAACATTCAGTACTTC,CASSPRDRGHVKNIQYF
NA,TRBJ1-2,TRBV15,NA,TGTGCCACCAGCAGAGATCGCACAGTTTTCTATGGCTACACCTTC,CATSRDRTVFYGYTF
TRBD1,TRBJ1-4,TRBV3-1/TRBV3-2,few,TGTGCCAGCAGCCTGGGACAGGGGGCGGAAAAACTGTTTTTT,CASSLGQGAEKLFF
NA,TRBJ2-1,TRBV6-6,NA,TGTGCCAGCAGCCGAGACATCCCATGGGATGAGCAGTTCTTC,CASSRDIPWDEQFF
TRBD1,TRBJ2-2,TRBV18,NA,TGTGCCAGCTCACCGGGACAGGGGGACACCGGGGAGCTGTTTTTT,CASSPGQGDTGELFF
TRBD1,TRBJ2-3,TRBV24-1,NA,TGTGCCACCAGTGATATTTCCGGGACAGCAACAGATACGCAGTATTTT,CATSDISGTATDTQYF
TRBD2,TRBJ2-3,TRBV7-7,NA,TGTGCCAGCAGCTTAGGGACAGCGGGGGGGCCGGGGACGCAGTATTTT,CASSLGTAGGPGTQYF
TRBD1,TRBJ2-7,TRBV12-3/TRBV12-4,NA,TGTGCCAGCAGACTCGGGACAGTTTACGAGCAGTACTTC,CASRLGTVYEQYF
TRBD1,TRBJ2-7,TRBV19,NA,TGTGCCAGTATTGGGAGACAGGGCTCCTACGAGCAGTACTTC,CASIGRQGSYEQYF